This T cell receptor (beta chain) appears in the sequencing data of a study of T cell responses to AZD1222 COVID-19 vaccine. Broader study findings: Mostly white British, mostly female donors; authors suggested clonal diversity may be underestimated.

This clone was counted a few times. Its cognate antigen is unknown. Some clones are missing from TCRdb's copy, which holds only in-frame ones; the method was immunoSEQ multiplex PCR. The repertoire holds about 150,000 clones, with around nine tenths as singletons. V dropped 1 base and J dropped 6 bases, with 7 bases sitting between them. The CDR3 consists of 14 residues. Germline values: CDR1 SEHNR, CDR2 FQNEAQ (reference sequence). Here the sequenced sample was peripheral blood, taken on day 0 of AZD1222 vaccination. The chain is built from TRBV7-9 and TRBJ1-6, with D uncertain. The receptor comes from an adult in good health. In nucleotides, the CDR3 is TGTGCCAGCAGCTTAGGGCAGCTTAATTCACCCCTCCACTTT. Its protein product is CASSLGQLNSPLHF.